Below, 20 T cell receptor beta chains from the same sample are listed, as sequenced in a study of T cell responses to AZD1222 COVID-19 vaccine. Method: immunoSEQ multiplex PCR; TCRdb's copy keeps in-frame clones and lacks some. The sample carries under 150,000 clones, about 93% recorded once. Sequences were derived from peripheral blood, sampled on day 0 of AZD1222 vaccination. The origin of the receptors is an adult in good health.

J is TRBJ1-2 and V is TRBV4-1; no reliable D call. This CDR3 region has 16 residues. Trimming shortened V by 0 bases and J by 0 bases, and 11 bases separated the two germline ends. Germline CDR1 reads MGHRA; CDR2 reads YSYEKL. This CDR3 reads CASSQDRTRTNYGYTF. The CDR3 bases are TGCGCCAGCAGCCAAGACCGGACGCGAACTAACTATGGCTACACCTTC.

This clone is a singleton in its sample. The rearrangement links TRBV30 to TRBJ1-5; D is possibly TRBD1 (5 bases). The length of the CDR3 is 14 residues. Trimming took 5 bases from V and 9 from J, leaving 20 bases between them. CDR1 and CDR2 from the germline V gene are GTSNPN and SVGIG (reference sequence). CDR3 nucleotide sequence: TGTGCCTGGTCCACCGGGACCCCTTATGGGCCCCAGCATTTT. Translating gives CAWSTGTPYGPQHF.

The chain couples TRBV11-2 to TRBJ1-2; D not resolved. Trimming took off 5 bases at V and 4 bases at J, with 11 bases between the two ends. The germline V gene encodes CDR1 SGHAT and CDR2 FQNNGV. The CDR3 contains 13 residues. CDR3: CASSPRQTYGYTF. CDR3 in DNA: TGTGCCAGCAGCCCGCGACAAACCTATGGCTACACCTTC.

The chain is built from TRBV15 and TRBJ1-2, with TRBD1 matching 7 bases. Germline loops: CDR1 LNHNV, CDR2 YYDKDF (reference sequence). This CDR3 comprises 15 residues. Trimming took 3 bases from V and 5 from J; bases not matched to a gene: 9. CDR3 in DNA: TGTGCCACCAGCAGGGCCGGGGAGGGGGCGTATGGCTACACCTTC. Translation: CATSRAGEGAYGYTF.

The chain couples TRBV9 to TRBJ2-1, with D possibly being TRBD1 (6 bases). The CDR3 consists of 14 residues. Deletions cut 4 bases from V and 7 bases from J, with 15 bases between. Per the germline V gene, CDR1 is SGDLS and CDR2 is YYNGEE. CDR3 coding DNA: TGTGCCAGCAGCCCACTGAGGGGGAATAATGAGCAGTTCTTC. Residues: CASSPLRGNNEQFF.

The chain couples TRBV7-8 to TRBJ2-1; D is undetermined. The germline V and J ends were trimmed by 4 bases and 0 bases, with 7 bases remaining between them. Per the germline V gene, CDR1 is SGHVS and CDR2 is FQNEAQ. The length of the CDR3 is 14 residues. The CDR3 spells CASSSQSSYNEQFF. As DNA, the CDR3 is TGTGCCAGCAGCTCACAAAGCTCCTACAATGAGCAGTTCTTC.

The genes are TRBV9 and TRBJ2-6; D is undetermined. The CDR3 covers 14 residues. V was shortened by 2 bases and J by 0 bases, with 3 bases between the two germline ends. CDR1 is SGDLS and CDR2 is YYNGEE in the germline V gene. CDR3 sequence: CASSVSSGANVLTF. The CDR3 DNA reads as TGTGCCAGCAGCGTCTCCTCTGGGGCCAACGTCCTGACTTTC.

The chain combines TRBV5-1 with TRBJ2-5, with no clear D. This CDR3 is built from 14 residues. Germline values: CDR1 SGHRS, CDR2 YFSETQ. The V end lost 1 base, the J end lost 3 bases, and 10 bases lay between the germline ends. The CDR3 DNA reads TGCGCCAGCAGCTTGCAAGGTGGAGAAGAGACCCAGTACTTC. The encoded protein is CASSLQGGEETQYF.

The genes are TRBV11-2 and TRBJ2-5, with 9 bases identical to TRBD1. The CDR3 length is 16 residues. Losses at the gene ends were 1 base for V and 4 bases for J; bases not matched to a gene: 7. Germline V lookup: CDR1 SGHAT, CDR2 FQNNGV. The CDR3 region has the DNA TGTGCCAGCAGCTTAGCCCGACAGGGGGGCGGAGAGACCCAGTACTTC. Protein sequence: CASSLARQGGGETQYF.

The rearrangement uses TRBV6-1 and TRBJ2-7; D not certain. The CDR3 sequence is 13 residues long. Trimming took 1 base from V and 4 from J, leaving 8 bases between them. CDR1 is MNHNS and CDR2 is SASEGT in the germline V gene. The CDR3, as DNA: TGTGCCAGCAGTGAAGATGCATTTTACGAGCAGTACTTC. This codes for CASSEDAFYEQYF.

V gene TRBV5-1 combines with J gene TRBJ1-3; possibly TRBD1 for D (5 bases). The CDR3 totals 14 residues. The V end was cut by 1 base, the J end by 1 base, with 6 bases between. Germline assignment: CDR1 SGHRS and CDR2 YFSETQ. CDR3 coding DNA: TGCGCCAGCAGCTTGACAGGATCTGGAAACACCATATATTTT. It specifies CASSLTGSGNTIYF.

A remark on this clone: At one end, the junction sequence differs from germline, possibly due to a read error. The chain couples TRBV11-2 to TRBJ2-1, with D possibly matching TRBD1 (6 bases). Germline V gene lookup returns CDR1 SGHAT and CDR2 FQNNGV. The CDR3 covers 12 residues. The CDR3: CASSTGGQGKVF. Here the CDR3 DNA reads TGTGCCAGCAGCACAGGTGGGCAGGGGAAGGTCTTC.

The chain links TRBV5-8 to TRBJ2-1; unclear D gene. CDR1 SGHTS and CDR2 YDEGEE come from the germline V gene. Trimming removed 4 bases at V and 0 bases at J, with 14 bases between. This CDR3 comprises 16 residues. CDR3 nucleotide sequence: TGTGCCAGCAGCCGAACACAGTCACTCTCCTACAATGAGCAGTTCTTC. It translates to CASSRTQSLSYNEQFF.

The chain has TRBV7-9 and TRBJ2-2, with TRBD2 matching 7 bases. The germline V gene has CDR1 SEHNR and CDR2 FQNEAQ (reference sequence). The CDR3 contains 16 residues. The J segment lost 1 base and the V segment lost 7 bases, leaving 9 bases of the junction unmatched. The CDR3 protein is CASNRPGGGNTGELFF. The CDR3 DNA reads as TGTGCCAGCAACCGCCCGGGCGGGGGGAACACCGGGGAGCTGTTTTTT.

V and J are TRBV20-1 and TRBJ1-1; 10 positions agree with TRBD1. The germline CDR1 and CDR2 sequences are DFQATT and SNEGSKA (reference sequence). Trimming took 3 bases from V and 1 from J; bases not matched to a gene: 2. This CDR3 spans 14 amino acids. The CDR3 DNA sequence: TGCAGTGCTAGTGGGGACAGGGGGAACACTGAAGCTTTCTTT. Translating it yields CSASGDRGNTEAFF.

As DNA, the CDR3 is TGTGCCAGCAGCTCTACTAGCGGGGGACCAGATACGCAGTATTTT. This gives the protein CASSSTSGGPDTQYF. The chain links TRBV7-9 to TRBJ2-3; 11 bases agree with TRBD2. Germline V lookup: CDR1 SEHNR, CDR2 FQNEAQ (reference sequence). The trim removed 4 bases at V and 4 bases at J, leaving 4 bases unmatched. CDR3 length: 15 residues.

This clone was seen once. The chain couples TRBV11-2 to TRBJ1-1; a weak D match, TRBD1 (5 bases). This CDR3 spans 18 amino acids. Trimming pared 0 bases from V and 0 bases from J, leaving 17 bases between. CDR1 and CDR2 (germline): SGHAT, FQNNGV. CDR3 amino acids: CASSLDGRFGGLNTEAFF. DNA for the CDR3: TGTGCCAGCAGCTTAGATGGGAGGTTCGGGGGTTTGAACACTGAAGCTTTCTTT.

The CDR3, as DNA: TGTGCCTGGTCCCGTCCGGGGAGGGGCTTTAATGAAAAACTGTTTTTT. This gives the protein CAWSRPGRGFNEKLFF. This chain links TRBV30 with TRBJ1-4; a possible D gene is TRBD1 (5 bases). Trimming pared 5 bases from V and 4 bases from J, leaving 20 bases between. Germline CDR1 and CDR2: GTSNPN and SVGIG (reference sequence). The CDR3 has 16 amino acids.

The CDR3 loop is CASSLVGDFTPNEQFF. CDR3 bases: TGTGCCAGCAGCTTGGTAGGGGACTTCACCCCCAATGAGCAGTTCTTC. This sequence joins TRBV5-6 and TRBJ2-1; D perhaps matches TRBD2 (6 bases). Germline CDR1 is SGHDT and CDR2 is YYEEEE. V dropped 0 bases and J dropped 6 bases, with 16 bases sitting between them. The CDR3 spans 16 residues.

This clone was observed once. The CDR3 nucleotides read TGCGCCAGCAGCTTGGAGCAGGGGGCCTATGGCTACACCTTC. Translating gives CASSLEQGAYGYTF. The chain carries TRBV5-1 and TRBJ1-2; 8 nucleotides align to TRBD1. Germline V gene lookup returns CDR1 SGHRS and CDR2 YFSETQ. CDR3 length: 14 amino acids. The junction had 2 bases not matched to a gene; V was cut back by 0 bases and J by 4 bases. The variable domain in full, with the rest retrieved from reference TRBV5-1 and TRBJ1-2, is KAGVTQTPRYLIKTRGQQVTLSCSPISGHRSVSWYQQTPGQGLQFLFEYFSETQRNKGNFPGRFSGRQFSNSRSEMNVSTLELGDSALYLCASSLEQGAYGYTFGSGTRLTVV.